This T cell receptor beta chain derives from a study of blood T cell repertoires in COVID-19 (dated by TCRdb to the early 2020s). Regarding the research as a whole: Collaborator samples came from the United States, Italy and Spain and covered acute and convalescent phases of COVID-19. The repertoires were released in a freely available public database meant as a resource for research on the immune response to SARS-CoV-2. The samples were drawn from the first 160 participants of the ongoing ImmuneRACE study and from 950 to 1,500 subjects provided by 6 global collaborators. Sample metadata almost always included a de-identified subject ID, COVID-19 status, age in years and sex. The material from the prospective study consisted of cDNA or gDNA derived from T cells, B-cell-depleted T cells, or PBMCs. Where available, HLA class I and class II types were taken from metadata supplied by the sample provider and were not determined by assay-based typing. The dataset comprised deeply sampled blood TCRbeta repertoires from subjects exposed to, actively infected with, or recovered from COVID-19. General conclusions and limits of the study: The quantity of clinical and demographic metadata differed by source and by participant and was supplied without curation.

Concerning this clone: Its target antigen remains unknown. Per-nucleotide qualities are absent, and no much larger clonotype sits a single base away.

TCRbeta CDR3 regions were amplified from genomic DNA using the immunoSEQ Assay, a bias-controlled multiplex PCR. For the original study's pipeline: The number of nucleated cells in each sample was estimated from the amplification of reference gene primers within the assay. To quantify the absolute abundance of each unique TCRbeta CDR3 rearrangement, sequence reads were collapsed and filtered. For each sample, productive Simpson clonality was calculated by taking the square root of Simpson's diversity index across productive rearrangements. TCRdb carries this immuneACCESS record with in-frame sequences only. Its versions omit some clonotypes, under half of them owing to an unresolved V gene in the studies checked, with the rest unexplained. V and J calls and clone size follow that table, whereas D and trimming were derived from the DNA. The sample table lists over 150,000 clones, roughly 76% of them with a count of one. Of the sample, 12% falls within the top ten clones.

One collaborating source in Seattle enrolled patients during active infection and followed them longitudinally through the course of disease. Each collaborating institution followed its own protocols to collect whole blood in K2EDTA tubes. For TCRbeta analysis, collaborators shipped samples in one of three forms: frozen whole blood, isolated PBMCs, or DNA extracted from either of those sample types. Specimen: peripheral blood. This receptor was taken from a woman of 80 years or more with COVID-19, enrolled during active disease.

The CDR3 amino acid sequence is: CASSQEGRHSPLHF. Read as DNA, the sequence is TGTGCCAGCAGCCAGGAGGGCAGGCATTCACCCCTCCACTTT. The receptor chain draws on TRBV3-1 (or the pseudogene TRBV3-2) and TRBJ1-6; there is no confident call for the D gene. CDR1 is given as LGHDT and CDR2 as YNNKEL, both from the germline V gene (reference sequence). The CDR3 spans 14 residues, from the cysteine through the phenylalanine. The read is trimmed to its CDR3 DNA, 42 bases read in frame from base 1. V sheds 3 bases and J sheds 8 bases, leaving 11 bases between their ends.